The 17 T cell receptor beta chains below all came from one sample that was sequenced in a study of blood T cells in healthy people across ages. The use of a sample-barcoded 5' primer and a J-beta primer mix characterized a second PCR of roughly 6 to 11 cycles. TCRdb reprocessed the 5' RACE reads with MiXCR, giving one entry per CDR3 protein. The sample records roughly 800,000 distinct CDR3 sequences, 58% being singletons. The specimen sequenced was blood. These receptors all come from a man in his thirties or forties in good health.

This clonotype appeared a few times. The DNA for the CDR3 is TGCGCCAGCAGCCAACCGGGACAGGGTTATGAGCAGTTCTTC. Its protein is CASSQPGQGYEQFF. This chain uses TRBV4-3 with TRBJ2-1; 9 positions agree with TRBD1. V lost 2 bases to trimming and J lost 8 bases; unmatched junction nucleotides: 4. CDR1 LGHNA and CDR2 YSLEER come from the germline V gene. There are 14 residues in the CDR3.

V usage is TRBV15 and J usage is TRBJ2-3; no clear D. Germline CDR1 LNHNV, CDR2 YYDKDF (reference sequence). The CDR3 extends over 13 amino acids. V was clipped by 4 bases and J by 4 bases, with 9 bases between them. Written as DNA, the CDR3 is TGTGCCACCAGCAATAGACGGGCAGATACGCAGTATTTT. Translation gives CATSNRRADTQYF. Based on the CDR3 plus reference TRBV15 and TRBJ2-3, the full variable domain is DAMVIQNPRYQVTQFGKPVTLSCSQTLNHNVMYWYQQKSSQAPKLLFHYYDKDFNNEADTPDNFQSRRPNTSFCFLDIRSPGLGDTAMYLCATSNRRADTQYFGPGTRLTVL.

V and J are TRBV29-1 and TRBJ1-1, with D unresolved. The germline V gene encodes CDR1 SQVTM and CDR2 ANQGSEA. This CDR3 is 13 amino acids long. Trimming cost V 4 bases and J 1 base, with 10 bases left between them. CDR3 residues: CSVVVHANTEAFF. The DNA of the CDR3 is TGCAGCGTTGTGGTACACGCGAACACTGAAGCTTTCTTT.

The chain carries TRBV2 and TRBJ2-6; 10 positions match TRBD2. J gave up 0 bases and V 6 bases, and 5 bases lay outside the gene matches. The CDR3 totals 17 residues. Germline V CDR1 and CDR2: SNHLY, FYNNEI. The CDR3 DNA is TGTGCCAGCAGCCCGACTAGCGGGCACTCTGGGGCCAACGTCCTGACTTTC. Its protein is CASSPTSGHSGANVLTF.

This clonotype occurred a few times. V is TRBV7-2 and J is TRBJ2-3; D gene ambiguous. This CDR3 has 16 amino acids. Germline V gene data show CDR1 as SGHTA and CDR2 as FQGNSA. Trimming left V 5 bases short and J 1 base short, with 16 bases between. The CDR3 nucleotides are TGTGCCAGCAGCACGCGACTCGCCGGAGGCACAGATACGCAGTATTTT. It translates to CASSTRLAGGTDTQYF.

The chain links TRBV10-3 to TRBJ2-1; no clear D gene. The CDR3 runs 15 residues. V lost 2 bases to trimming and J lost 8 bases, with 16 bases between them. CDR1 and CDR2 from the germline V gene are ENHRY and SYGVKD. DNA of the CDR3: TGTGCCATCAGTGAGGCTAGTGCGGCTCAGGATGAGCAGTTCTTC. Protein: CAISEASAAQDEQFF.

This clonotype was observed a few times. The rearrangement links TRBV4-2 to TRBJ2-1; D may be TRBD2 (5 bases). The CDR3 has 12 residues. The germline V gene encodes CDR1 LGHNA and CDR2 YNFKEQ. With 1 base removed from V and 8 bases from J, the gap between germline ends came to 6 bases. The DNA for the CDR3 is TGTGCCAGCAGCCAAGCCGGGGATGAGCAGTTCTTC. Translated, it gives CASSQAGDEQFF.

The chain employs TRBV7-2 and TRBJ2-7; the match to TRBD2 covers 13 bases. Losses at the gene ends were 5 bases for V and 7 bases for J; bases not matched to a gene: 8. In germline, CDR1 is SGHTA, CDR2 FQGNSA. There are 15 residues in the CDR3. In DNA, the CDR3 is TGTACCAGCAGCCAGGGACTAGCGGGAAACAATGAGCAGTACTTC. This translates into CTSSQGLAGNNEQYF.

The rearrangement uses TRBV29-1 and TRBJ2-6; no reliable D call. The CDR3 is 15 residues long. The germline gives CDR1 SQVTM, CDR2 ANQGSEA. The V end was cut by 7 bases, the J end by 4 bases, with 17 bases between. CDR3 loop: CSAGPQTSGANVLTF. CDR3 nucleotides: TGCAGCGCCGGGCCCCAGACATCAGGGGCCAACGTCCTGACTTTC.

This rearrangement joins TRBV20-1 to TRBJ2-7; D possibly corresponds to TRBD2 (5 bases). Trimming pared 3 bases from V and 2 bases from J, leaving 17 bases between. Germline loops: CDR1 DFQATT, CDR2 SNEGSKA (reference sequence). CDR3 length equals 15 residues. The CDR3 protein is CSASNEGLVPYEQYF. The CDR3 nucleotides are TGCAGTGCTAGTAACGAGGGATTAGTCCCCTACGAGCAGTACTTC.

This rearrangement joins TRBV7-9 to TRBJ2-5; no firm D call. Trimming removed 8 bases from V and 2 bases from J, with 6 bases in between. The length of the CDR3 is 11 residues. Germline values: CDR1 SEHNR, CDR2 FQNEAQ (reference sequence). CDR3 loop: CASEEQETQYF. In DNA form, the CDR3 reads TGTGCCAGCGAGGAACAAGAGACCCAGTACTTC.

CDR3 amino acids: CASSRRGVWGRGSTNEKLFF. Here the CDR3 DNA reads TGTGCCAGCAGCAGACGTGGAGTTTGGGGTCGGGGGTCAACTAATGAAAAACTGTTTTTT. This sequence joins TRBV7-9 and TRBJ1-4; D possibly corresponds to TRBD1 (5 bases). The V gene lost 5 bases and the J gene lost 0 bases, with 25 bases spanning the gap. This CDR3 is 20 amino acids long. The V gene's germline CDR1 is SEHNR and CDR2 FQNEAQ (reference sequence).

This clonotype has more than one count but fewer than ten. The V and J genes are TRBV27 and TRBJ2-6; the D gene is possibly TRBD2 (5 bases). Germline V lookup: CDR1 MNHEY, CDR2 SMNVEV (reference sequence). The CDR3 loop spans 15 amino acids. With 3 bases removed from V and 2 bases from J, the gap between germline ends came to 8 bases. The DNA for the CDR3 is TGTGCCAGCAGTTTTTGGGGAGCTGGGGCCAACGTCCTGACTTTC. It is translated as CASSFWGAGANVLTF.

In this sample, this clonotype turned up once. The rearrangement links TRBV6-5 to TRBJ2-3; 7 bases align to TRBD2. Trimming at V came to 5 bases and at J to 6 bases, leaving 5 bases not matched to a gene. CDR3 length equals 13 residues. The germline V gene encodes CDR1 MNHEY and CDR2 SVGAGI. Written as DNA, the CDR3 is TGTGCCAGCAGTGTAGCGGGTCAGGATACGCAGTATTTT. This codes for CASSVAGQDTQYF.

DNA for the CDR3: TGTGCCAGCAGCGTTCAAGACAGGAGCTACGAGCAGTACTTC. It translates to CASSVQDRSYEQYF. V and J are TRBV9 and TRBJ2-7; D might be TRBD1 (6 bases). V was clipped by 2 bases and J by 3 bases, with 12 bases between them. CDR1 SGDLS and CDR2 YYNGEE come from the germline V gene. The CDR3 spans 14 residues. The variable domain in full, completed from reference TRBV9 and TRBJ2-7, reads DSGVTQTPKHLITATGQRVTLRCSPRSGDLSVYWYQQSLDQGLQFLIQYYNGEERAKGNILERFSAQQFPDLHSELNLSSLELGDSALYFCASSVQDRSYEQYFGPGTRLTVT.

The table lists this clonotype with a few counts. The chain couples TRBV5-1 to TRBJ2-4, with D perhaps matching TRBD1 (5 bases). The tail of the sequence fits TRBJ2-7 better, so the J call may be wrong. The CDR3 has 13 amino acids. CDR1 SGHRS and CDR2 YFSETQ come from the germline V gene. CDR3 residues: CASSFSRAVEQYF. The CDR3 region has the DNA TGCGCCAGCAGCTTTAGCAGGGCGGTCGAGCAGTACTTC.

The chain has TRBV27 and TRBJ2-1; D possibly uses TRBD1 or TRBD2 (6 bases each). V lost 3 bases and J 4 bases, leaving 13 bases between the germline ends. Germline loops: CDR1 MNHEY, CDR2 SMNVEV (reference sequence). The CDR3 consists of 15 residues. CDR3 sequence: CASSLSWGAYNEQFF. The CDR3, as DNA: TGTGCCAGCAGTTTGTCCTGGGGGGCTTACAATGAGCAGTTCTTC.